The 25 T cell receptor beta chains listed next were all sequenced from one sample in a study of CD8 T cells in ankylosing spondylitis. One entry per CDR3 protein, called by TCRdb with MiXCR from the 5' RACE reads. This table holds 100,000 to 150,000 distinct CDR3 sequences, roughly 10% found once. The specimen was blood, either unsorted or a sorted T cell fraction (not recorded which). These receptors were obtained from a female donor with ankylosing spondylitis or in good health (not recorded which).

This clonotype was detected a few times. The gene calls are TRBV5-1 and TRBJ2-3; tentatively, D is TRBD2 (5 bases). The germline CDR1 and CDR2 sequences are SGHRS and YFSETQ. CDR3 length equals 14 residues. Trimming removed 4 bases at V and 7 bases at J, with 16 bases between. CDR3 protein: CASSPTLEGYTQYF. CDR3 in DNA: TGCGCCAGCAGCCCGACCCTCGAGGGTTATACGCAGTATTTT. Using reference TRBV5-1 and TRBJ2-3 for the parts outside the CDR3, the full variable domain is KAGVTQTPRYLIKTRGQQVTLSCSPISGHRSVSWYQQTPGQGLQFLFEYFSETQRNKGNFPGRFSGRQFSNSRSEMNVSTLELGDSALYLCASSPTLEGYTQYFGPGTRLTVL.

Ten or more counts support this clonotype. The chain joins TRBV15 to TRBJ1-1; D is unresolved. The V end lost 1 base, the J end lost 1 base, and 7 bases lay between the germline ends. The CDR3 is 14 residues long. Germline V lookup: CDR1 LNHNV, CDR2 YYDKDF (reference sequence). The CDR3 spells CATSRGQGNTEAFF. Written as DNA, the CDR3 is TGTGCCACCAGCAGAGGGCAAGGGAACACTGAAGCTTTCTTT.

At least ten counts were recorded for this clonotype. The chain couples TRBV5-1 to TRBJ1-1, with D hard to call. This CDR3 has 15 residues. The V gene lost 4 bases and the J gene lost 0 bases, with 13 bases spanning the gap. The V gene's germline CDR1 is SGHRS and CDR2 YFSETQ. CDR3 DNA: TGCGCCAGCAGCCCGGAAGGAATTTTGAACACTGAAGCTTTCTTT. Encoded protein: CASSPEGILNTEAFF.

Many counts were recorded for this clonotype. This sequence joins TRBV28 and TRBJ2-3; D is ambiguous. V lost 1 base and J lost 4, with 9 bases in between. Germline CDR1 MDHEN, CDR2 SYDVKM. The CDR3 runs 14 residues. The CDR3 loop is CASSLSHGSDTQYF. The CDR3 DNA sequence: TGTGCCAGCAGTTTATCCCATGGTTCAGATACGCAGTATTTT.

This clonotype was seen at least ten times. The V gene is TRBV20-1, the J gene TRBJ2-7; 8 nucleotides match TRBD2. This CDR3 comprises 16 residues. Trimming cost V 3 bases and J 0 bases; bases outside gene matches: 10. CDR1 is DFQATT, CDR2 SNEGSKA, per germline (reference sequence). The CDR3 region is CSASGSSGRSSYEQYF. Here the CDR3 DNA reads TGCAGTGCTAGCGGTTCGAGCGGGAGAAGCTCCTACGAGCAGTACTTC.

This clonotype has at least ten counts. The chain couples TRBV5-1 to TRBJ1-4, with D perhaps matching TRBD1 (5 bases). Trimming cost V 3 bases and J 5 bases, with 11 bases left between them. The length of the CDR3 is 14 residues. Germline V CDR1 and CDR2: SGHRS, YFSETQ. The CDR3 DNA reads TGCGCCAGCAGCTCGGGACGGAGCAATGAAAAACTGTTTTTT. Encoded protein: CASSSGRSNEKLFF.

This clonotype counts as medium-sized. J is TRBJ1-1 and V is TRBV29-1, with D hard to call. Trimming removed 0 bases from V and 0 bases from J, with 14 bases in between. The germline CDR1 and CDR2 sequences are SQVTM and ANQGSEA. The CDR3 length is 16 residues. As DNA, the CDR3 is TGCAGCGTTGAAGATCATCCGGGAGAGGTGAACACTGAAGCTTTCTTT. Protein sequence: CSVEDHPGEVNTEAFF. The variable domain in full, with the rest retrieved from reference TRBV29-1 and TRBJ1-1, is SAVISQKPSRDICQRGTSLTIQCQVDSQVTMMFWYRQQPGQSLTLIATANQGSEATYESGFVIDKFPISRPNLTFSTLTVSNMSPEDSSIYLCSVEDHPGEVNTEAFFGQGTRLTVV.

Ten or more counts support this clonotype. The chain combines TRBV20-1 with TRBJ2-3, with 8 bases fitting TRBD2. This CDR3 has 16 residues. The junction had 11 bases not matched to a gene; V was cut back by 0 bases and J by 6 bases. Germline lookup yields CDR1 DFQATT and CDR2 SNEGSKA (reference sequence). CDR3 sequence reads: CSARDRGGATFDTQYF. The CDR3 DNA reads TGCAGTGCTAGAGATCGGGGGGGGGCGACCTTCGATACGCAGTATTTT.

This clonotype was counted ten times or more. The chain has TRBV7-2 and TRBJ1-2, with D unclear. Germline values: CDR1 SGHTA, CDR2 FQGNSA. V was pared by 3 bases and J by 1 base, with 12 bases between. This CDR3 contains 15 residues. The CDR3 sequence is CASSLRFSLNYGYTF. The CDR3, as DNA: TGTGCCAGCAGCTTGAGGTTCAGTCTTAACTATGGCTACACCTTC.

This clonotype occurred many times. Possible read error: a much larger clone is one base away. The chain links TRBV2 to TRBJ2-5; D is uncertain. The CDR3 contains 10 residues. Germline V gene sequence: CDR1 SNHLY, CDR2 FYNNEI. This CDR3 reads CASREETQYF. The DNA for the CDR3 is TGTGCCAGCAGAGAAGAGACCCAGTACTTC. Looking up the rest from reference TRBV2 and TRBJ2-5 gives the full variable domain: EPEVTQTPSHQVTQMGQEVILRCVPISNHLYFYWYRQILGQKVEFLVSFYNNEISEKSEIFDDQFSVERPDGSNFTLKIRSTKLEDSAMYFCASREETQYFGPGTRLLVL.

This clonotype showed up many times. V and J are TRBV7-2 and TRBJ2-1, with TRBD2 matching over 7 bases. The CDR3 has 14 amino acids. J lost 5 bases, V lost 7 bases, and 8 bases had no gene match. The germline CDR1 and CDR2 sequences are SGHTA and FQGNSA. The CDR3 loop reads CASTIRGVHNEQFF. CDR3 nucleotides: TGTGCCAGCACCATTCGGGGGGTTCACAATGAGCAGTTCTTC. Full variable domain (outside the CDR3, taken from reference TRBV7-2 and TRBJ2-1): GAGVSQSPSNKVTEKGKDVELRCDPISGHTALYWYRQSLGQGLEFLIYFQGNSAPDKSGLPSDRFSAERTGGSVSTLTIQRTQQEDSAVYLCASTIRGVHNEQFFGPGTRLTVL.

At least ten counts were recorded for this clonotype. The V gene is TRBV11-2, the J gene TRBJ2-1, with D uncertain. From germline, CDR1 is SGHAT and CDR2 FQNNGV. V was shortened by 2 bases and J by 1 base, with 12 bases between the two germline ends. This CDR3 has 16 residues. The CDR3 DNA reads TGTGCCAGCAGCTTACGACCGGATGGGTCCTACAATGAGCAGTTCTTC. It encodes CASSLRPDGSYNEQFF.

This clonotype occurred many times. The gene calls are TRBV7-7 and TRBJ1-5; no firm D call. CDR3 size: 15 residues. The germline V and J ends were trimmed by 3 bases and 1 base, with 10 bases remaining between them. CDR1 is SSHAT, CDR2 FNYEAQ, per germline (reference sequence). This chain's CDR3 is CASSFRIRSNQPQHF. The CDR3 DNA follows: TGTGCCAGCAGCTTCCGCATCCGCAGCAATCAGCCCCAGCATTTT.

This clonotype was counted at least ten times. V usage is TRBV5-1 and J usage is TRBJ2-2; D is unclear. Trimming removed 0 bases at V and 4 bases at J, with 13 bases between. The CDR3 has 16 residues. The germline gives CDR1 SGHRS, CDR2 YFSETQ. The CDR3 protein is CASSLGLGTVTGELFF. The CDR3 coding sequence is TGCGCCAGCAGCTTGGGCCTGGGAACGGTCACCGGGGAGCTGTTTTTT. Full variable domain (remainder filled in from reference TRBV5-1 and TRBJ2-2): KAGVTQTPRYLIKTRGQQVTLSCSPISGHRSVSWYQQTPGQGLQFLFEYFSETQRNKGNFPGRFSGRQFSNSRSEMNVSTLELGDSALYLCASSLGLGTVTGELFFGEGSRLTVL.

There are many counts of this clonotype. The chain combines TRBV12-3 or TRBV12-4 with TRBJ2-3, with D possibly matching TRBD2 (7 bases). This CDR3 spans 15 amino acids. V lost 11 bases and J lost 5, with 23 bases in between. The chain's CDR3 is CASRGRGGDLDTQYF. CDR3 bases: TGTGCCTCCAGGGGTAGAGGGGGGGACCTAGATACGCAGTATTTT.

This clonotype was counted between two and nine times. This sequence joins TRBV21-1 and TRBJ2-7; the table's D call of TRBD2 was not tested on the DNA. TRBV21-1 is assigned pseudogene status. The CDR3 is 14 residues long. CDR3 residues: CASTPLEGDDEQYF. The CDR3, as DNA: TGTGCCAGCACCCCACTCGAGGGCGATGACGAGCAGTACTTC.

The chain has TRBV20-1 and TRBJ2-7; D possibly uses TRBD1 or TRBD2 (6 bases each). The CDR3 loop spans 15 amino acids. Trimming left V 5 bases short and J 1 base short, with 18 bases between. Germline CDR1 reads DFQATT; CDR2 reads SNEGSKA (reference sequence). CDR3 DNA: TGCAGTGCTGGCCCGCGTCGGGGGCTATCCTACGAGCAGTACTTC. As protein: CSAGPRRGLSYEQYF.

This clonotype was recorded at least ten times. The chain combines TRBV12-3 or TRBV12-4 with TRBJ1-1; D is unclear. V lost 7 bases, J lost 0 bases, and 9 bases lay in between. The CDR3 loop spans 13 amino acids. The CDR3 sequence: CASIKTVNTEAFF. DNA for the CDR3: TGTGCCAGCATAAAAACAGTGAACACTGAAGCTTTCTTT.

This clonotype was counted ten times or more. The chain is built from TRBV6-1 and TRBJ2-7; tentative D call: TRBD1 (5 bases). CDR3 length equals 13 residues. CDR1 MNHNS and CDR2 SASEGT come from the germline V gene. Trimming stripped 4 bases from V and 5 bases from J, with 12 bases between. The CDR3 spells CASSAGQRNEQYF. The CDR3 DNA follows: TGTGCCAGCAGTGCCGGACAAAGGAACGAGCAGTACTTC.

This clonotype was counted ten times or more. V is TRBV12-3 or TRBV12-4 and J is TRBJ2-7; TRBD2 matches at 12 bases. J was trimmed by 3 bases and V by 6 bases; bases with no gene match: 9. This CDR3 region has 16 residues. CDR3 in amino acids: CASRPQTSGGLYEQYF. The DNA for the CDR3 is TGTGCCAGCAGGCCCCAGACTAGCGGGGGACTCTACGAGCAGTACTTC.

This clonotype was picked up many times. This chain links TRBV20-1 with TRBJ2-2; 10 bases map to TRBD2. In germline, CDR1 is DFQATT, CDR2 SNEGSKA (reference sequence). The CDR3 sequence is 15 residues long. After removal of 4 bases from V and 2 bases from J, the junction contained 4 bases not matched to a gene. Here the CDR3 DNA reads TGCAGTGCTACTAGCGGGGGCCATAACACCGGGGAGCTGTTTTTT. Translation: CSATSGGHNTGELFF.

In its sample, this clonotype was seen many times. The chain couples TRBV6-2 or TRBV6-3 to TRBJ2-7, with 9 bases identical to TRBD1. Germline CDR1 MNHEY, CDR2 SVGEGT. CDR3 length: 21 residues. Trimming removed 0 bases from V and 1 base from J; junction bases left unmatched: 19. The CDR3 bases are TGTGCCAGCAGTTACTCTGGAGGACAGGGGCGACGAGGTAGGCCATCCTACGAGCAGTACTTC. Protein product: CASSYSGGQGRRGRPSYEQYF.

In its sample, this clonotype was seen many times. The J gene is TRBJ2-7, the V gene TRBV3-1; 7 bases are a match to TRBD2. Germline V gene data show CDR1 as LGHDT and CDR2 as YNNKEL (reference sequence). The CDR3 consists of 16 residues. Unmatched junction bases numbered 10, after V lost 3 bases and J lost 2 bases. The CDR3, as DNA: TGTGCCAGCAGCCAGGGGACTATCGGGCGGACCTACGAGCAGTACTTC. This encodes CASSQGTIGRTYEQYF.

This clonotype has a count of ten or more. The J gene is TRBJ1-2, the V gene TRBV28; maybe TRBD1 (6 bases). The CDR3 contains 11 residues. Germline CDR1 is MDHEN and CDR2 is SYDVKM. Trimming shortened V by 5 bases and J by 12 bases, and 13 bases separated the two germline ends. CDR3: CASSNRVAHTF. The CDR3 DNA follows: TGTGCCAGCAGTAACAGGGTTGCCCACACCTTC.

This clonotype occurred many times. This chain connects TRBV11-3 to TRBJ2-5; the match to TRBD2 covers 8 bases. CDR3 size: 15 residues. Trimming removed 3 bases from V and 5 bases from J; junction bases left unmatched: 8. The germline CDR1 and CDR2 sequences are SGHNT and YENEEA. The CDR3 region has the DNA TGTGCCAGCAGCTTTACTAGCGGCAGAGGCGAGACCCAGTACTTC. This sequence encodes CASSFTSGRGETQYF.